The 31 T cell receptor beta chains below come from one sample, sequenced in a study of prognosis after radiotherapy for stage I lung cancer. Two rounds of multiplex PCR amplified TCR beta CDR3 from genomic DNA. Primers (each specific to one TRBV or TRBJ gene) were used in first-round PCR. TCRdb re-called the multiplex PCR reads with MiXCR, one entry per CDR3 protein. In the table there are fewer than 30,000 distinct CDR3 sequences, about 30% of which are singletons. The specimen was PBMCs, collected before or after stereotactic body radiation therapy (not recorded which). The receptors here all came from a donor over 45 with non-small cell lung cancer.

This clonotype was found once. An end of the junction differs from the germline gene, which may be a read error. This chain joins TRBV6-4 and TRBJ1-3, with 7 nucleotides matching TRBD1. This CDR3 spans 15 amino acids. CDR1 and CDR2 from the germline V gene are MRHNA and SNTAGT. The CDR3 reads CSSKTGQSSGNTIYF. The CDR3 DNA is TGTTCCAGCAAGACGGGACAGAGCTCTGGAAACACTATATATTTT.

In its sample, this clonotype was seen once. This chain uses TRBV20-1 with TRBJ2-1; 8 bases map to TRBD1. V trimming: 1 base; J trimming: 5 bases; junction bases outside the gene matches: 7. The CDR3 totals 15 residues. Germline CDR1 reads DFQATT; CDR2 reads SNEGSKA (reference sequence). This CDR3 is CSARGSQGADNEQFF. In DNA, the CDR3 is TGCAGTGCTAGAGGTTCCCAGGGGGCGGACAATGAGCAGTTCTTC.

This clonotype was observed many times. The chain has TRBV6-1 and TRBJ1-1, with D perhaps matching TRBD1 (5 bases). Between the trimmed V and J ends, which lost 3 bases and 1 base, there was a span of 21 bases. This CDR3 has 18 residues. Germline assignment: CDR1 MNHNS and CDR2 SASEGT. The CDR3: CASSEAEVFRARNTEAFF. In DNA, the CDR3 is TGTGCCAGCAGTGAGGCGGAGGTATTCAGGGCGAGGAACACTGAAGCTTTCTTT.

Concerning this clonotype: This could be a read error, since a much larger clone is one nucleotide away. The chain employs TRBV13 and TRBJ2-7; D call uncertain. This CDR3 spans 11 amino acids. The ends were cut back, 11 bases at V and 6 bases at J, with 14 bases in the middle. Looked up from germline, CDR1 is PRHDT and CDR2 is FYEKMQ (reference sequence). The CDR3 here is CASRCPPEQYF. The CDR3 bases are TGTGCCTCCAGGTGCCCTCCCGAGCAGTACTTC.

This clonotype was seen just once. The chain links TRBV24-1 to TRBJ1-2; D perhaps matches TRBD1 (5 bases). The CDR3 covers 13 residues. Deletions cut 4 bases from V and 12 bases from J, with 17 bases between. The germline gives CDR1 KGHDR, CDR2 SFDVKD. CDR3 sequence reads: CATSDNRGYCHTF. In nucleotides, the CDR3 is TGTGCCACCAGTGACAATCGGGGCTACTGCCACACCTTC.

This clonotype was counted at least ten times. The CDR3 nucleotides are TGTGCCAGCAGTGATCAAGGGCAGCAAGAGACCCAGTACTTC. Amino acids: CASSDQGQQETQYF. The chain uses TRBV2 and TRBJ2-5; D remains ambiguous. Between the trimmed V and J ends, which lost 3 bases and 2 bases, there was a span of 10 bases. The CDR3 is 14 residues long. Germline assignment: CDR1 SNHLY and CDR2 FYNNEI.

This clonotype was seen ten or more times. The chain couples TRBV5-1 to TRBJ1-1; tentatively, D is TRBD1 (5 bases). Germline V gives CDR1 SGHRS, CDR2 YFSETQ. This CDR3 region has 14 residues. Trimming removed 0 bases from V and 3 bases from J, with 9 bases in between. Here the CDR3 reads CASSLARADTEAFF. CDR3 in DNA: TGCGCCAGCAGCTTGGCCAGGGCGGACACTGAAGCTTTCTTT.

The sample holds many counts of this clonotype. CDR3 sequence reads: CASSIGLPGELFF. The CDR3 DNA reads TGTGCCAGTAGTATAGGTTTACCCGGGGAGCTGTTTTTT. This chain joins TRBV19 and TRBJ2-2; D unresolved. This CDR3 is 13 amino acids long. V was cut by 1 base and J by 6 bases, with 6 bases left in between. Germline V CDR1 and CDR2: LNHDA, SQIVND (reference sequence). Drawing the rest from reference TRBV19 and TRBJ2-2, the complete variable domain is DGGITQSPKYLFRKEGQNVTLSCEQNLNHDAMYWYRQDPGQGLRLIYYSQIVNDFQKGDIAEGYSVSREKKESFPLTVTSAQKNPTAFYLCASSIGLPGELFFGEGSRLTVL.

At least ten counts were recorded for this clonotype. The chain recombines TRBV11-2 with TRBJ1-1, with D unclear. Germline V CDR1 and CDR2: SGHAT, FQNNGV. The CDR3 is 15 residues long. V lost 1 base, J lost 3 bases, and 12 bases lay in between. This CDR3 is CASSLVLWEDTEAFF. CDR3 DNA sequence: TGTGCCAGCAGCTTAGTTCTCTGGGAAGACACTGAAGCTTTCTTT.

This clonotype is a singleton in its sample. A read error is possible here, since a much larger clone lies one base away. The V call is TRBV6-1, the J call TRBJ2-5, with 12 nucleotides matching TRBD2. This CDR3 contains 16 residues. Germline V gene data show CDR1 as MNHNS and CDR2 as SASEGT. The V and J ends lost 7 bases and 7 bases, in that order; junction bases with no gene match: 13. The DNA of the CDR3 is TGTGCCAGCACCCTGACTAGCGGGAGCCTGGAGTGGACCCAGTACTTC. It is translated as CASTLTSGSLEWTQYF.

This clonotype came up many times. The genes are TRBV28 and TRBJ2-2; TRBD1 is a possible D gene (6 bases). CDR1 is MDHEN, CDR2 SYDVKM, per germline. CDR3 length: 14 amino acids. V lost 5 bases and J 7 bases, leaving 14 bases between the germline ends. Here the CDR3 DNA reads TGTGCCAGCAGTGGGCAGGGGTCCCACGGGGAGCTGTTTTTT. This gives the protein CASSGQGSHGELFF.

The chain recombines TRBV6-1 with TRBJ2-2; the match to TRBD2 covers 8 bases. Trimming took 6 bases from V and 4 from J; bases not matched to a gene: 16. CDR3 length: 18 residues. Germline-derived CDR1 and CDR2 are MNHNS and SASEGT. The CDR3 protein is CASRALTSVILVTGELFF. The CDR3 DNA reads TGTGCCAGCAGGGCACTGACTAGCGTAATTTTGGTCACCGGGGAGCTGTTTTTT.

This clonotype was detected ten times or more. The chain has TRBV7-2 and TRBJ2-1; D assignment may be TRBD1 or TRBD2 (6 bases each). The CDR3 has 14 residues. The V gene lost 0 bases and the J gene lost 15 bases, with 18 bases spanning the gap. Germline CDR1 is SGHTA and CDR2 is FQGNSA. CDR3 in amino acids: CASSLAHGRTDRFF. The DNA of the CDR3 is TGTGCCAGCAGCTTAGCGCATGGGAGGACAGATCGGTTCTTC.

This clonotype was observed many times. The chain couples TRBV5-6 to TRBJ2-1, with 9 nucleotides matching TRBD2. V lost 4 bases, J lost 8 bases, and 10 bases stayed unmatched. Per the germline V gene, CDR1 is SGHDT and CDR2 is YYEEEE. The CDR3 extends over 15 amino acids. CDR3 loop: CASSRRGGAWDEQFF. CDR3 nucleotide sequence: TGTGCCAGCAGCCGTCGCGGGGGGGCCTGGGATGAGCAGTTCTTC. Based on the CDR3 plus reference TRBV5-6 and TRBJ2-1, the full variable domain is DAGVTQSPTHLIKTRGQQVTLRCSPKSGHDTVSWYQQALGQGPQFIFQYYEEEERQRGNFPDRFSGHQFPNYSSELNVNALLLGDSALYLCASSRRGGAWDEQFFGPGTRLTVL.

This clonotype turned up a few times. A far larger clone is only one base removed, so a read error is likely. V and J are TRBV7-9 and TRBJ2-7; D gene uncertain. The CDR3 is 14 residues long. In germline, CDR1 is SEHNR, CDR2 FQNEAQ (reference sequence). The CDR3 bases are TGTGCCAGCAGCTCACTGACCAACTCCTACGAGCAGTGCTTC. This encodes CASSSLTNSYEQCF. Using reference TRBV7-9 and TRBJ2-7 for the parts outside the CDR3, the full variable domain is DTGVSQNPRHKITKRGQNVTFRCDPISEHNRLYWYRQTLGQGPEFLTYFQNEAQLEKSRLLSDRFSAERPKGSFSTLEIQRTEQGDSAMYLCASSSLTNSYEQCFGPGTRLTVT.

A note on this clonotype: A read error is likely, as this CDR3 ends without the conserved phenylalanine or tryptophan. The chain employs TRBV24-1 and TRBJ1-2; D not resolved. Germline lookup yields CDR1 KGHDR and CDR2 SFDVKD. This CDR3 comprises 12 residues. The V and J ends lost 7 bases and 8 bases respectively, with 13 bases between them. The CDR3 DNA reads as TGTGCCACCAGCGAAGGGAGAGGAGGCTACACCCTC. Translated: CATSEGRGGYTL.

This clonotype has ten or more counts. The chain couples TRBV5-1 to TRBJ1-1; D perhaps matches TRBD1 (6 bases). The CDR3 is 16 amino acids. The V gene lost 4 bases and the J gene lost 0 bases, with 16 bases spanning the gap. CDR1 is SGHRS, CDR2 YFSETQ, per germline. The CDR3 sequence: CASSQDPGHMNTEAFF. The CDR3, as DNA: TGCGCCAGCAGCCAAGACCCGGGACACATGAACACTGAAGCTTTCTTT. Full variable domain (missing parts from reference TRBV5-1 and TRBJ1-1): KAGVTQTPRYLIKTRGQQVTLSCSPISGHRSVSWYQQTPGQGLQFLFEYFSETQRNKGNFPGRFSGRQFSNSRSEMNVSTLELGDSALYLCASSQDPGHMNTEAFFGQGTRLTVV.

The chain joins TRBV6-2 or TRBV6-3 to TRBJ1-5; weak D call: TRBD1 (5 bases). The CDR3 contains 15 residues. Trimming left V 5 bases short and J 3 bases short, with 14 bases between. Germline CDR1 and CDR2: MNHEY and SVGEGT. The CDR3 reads CASSEGAQFNQPQHF. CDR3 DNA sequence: TGTGCCAGCAGTGAAGGGGCACAGTTCAATCAGCCCCAGCATTTT.

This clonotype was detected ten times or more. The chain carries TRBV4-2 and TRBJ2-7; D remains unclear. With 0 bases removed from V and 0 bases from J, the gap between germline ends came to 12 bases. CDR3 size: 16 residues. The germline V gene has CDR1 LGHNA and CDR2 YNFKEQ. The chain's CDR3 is CASSQEYNIGSYEQYF. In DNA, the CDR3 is TGTGCCAGCAGCCAAGAATACAACATCGGCTCCTACGAGCAGTACTTC.

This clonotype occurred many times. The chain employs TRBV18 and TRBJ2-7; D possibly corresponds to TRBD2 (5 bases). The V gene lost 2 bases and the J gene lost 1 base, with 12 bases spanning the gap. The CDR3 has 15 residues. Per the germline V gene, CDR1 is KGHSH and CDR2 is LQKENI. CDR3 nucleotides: TGTGCCAGCTCACCATCCGGGATTTTGTCCTACGAGCAGTACTTC. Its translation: CASSPSGILSYEQYF.

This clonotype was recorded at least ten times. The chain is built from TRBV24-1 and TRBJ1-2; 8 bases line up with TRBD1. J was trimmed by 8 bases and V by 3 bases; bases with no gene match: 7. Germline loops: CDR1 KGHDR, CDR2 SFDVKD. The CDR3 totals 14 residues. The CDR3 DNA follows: TGTGCCACCAGTGATGGACAGGGCGCTCGGGGCTACACCTTC. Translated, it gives CATSDGQGARGYTF.

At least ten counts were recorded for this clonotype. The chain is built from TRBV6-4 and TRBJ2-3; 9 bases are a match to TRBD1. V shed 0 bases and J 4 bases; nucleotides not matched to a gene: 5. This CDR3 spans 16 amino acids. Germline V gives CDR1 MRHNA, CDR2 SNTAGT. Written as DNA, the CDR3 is TGTGCCAGCAGTGACTCGAGACAGGGGGGAGCAGATACGCAGTATTTT. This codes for CASSDSRQGGADTQYF.

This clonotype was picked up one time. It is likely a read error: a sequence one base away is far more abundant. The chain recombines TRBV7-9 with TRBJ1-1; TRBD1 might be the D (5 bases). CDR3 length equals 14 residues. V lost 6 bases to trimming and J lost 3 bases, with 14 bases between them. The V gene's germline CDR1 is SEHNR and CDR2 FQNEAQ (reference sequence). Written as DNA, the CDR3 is TGTGCCAGCAGTAGGAGGGGAGCGGACACTGAAGCTTTCTTT. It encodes CASSRRGADTEAFF.

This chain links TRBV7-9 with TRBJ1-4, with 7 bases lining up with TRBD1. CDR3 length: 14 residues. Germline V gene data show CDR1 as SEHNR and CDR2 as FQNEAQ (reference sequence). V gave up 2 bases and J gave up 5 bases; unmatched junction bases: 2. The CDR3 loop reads CASSLSGQNEKLFF. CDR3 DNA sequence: TGTGCCAGCAGCTTATCGGGACAGAATGAAAAACTGTTTTTT.

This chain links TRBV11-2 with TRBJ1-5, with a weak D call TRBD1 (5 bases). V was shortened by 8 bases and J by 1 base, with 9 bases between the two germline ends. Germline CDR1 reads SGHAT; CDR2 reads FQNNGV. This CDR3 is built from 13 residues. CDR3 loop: CASGRGSNQPQHF. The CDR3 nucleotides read TGTGCCAGCGGTAGGGGAAGCAATCAGCCCCAGCATTTT.

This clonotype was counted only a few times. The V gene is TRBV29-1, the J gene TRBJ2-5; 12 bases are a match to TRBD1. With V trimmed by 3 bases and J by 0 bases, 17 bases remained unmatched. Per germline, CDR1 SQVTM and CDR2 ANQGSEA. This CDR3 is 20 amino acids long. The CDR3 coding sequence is TGCAGCGTTGAGGTCGGGACAGGGGGCTCTTTGGGCCCCTACCAAGAGACCCAGTACTTC. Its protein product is CSVEVGTGGSLGPYQETQYF.

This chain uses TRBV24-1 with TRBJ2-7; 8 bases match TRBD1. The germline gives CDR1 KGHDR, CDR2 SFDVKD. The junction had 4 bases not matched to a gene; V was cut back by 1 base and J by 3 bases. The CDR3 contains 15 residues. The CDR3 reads CATSDFRQGFYEQYF. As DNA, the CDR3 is TGTGCCACCAGTGATTTCCGACAGGGGTTCTACGAGCAGTACTTC.

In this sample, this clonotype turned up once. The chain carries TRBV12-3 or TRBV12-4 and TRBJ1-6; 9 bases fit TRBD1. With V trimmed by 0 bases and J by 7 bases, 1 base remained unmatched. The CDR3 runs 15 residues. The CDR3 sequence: CASSLAGQGNSPLHF. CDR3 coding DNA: TGTGCCAGCAGTTTAGCTGGACAGGGGAATTCACCCCTCCACTTT.

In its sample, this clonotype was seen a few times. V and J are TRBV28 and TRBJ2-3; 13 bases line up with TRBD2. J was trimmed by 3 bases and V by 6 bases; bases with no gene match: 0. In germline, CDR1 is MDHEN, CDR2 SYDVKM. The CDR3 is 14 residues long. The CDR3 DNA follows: TGTGCCAGCAGGGGACTAGCGGGAACAGATACGCAGTATTTT. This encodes CASRGLAGTDTQYF.

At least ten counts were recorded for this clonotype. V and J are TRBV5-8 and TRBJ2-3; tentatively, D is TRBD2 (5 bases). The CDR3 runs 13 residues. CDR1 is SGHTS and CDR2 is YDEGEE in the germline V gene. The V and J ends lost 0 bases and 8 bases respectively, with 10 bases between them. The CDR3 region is CASSLAGVSTQYF. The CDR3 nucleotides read TGTGCCAGCAGCTTGGCCGGGGTTAGTACGCAGTATTTT. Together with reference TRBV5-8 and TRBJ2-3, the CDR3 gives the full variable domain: EAGVTQSPTHLIKTRGQQATLRCSPISGHTSVYWYQQALGLGLQFLLWYDEGEERNRGNFPPRFSGRQFPNYSSELNVNALELEDSALYLCASSLAGVSTQYFGPGTRLTVL.

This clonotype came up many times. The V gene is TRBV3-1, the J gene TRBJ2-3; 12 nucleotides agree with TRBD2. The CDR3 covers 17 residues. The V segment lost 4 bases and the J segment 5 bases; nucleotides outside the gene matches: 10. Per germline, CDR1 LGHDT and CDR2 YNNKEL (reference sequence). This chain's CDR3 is CASSRRLAGAVGDTQYF. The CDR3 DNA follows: TGTGCCAGCAGCCGGAGACTAGCGGGGGCCGTCGGAGATACGCAGTATTTT.